This is a list of T cell receptor beta chains from one sample in a study of blood T cell repertoires in COVID-19. The assay was immunoSEQ multiplex PCR, and TCRdb's table has in-frame clones only and misses some. The sample has about 200,000 clones, around nine tenths seen once. Sequencing input: peripheral blood. Source of these receptors: a man in his fifties or sixties with COVID-19, enrolled during active disease. The CDR3 runs from the conserved cysteine through the conserved F or W. Each record gives: V gene, clone size, J gene, D gene, CDR3 DNA, CDR3 protein. D genes are given only for firm matches. Rows give clone size only sometimes, using once, few, many, or a class for an expanded clone.

v_call: TRBV7-7
clone_size: .
j_call: TRBJ2-5
d_call: TRBD1
cdr3_nt: TGTGCTAGCAGCTTGACAGGGATAAGGGGAGAGACCCAGTACTTC
cdr3_aa: CASSLTGIRGETQYF

v_call: TRBV5-6
clone_size: .
j_call: TRBJ2-6
d_call: TRBD1
cdr3_nt: TGTGCCAGCAGCTCCACCGGGACAGGGCTCTCTGGGGCCAACGTCCTGACTTTC
cdr3_aa: CASSSTGTGLSGANVLTF

v_call: TRBV10-3
clone_size: .
j_call: TRBJ1-6
d_call: .
cdr3_nt: TGTGCCATACGACAGGCTAATTCACCCCTCCACTTT
cdr3_aa: CAIRQANSPLHF

v_call: TRBV30
clone_size: .
j_call: TRBJ1-5
d_call: TRBD1
cdr3_nt: TGTGCCTGGAGCGCAATGGACAGGGCCTATCAGCCCCAGCATTTT
cdr3_aa: CAWSAMDRAYQPQHF

v_call: TRBV4-1
clone_size: once
j_call: TRBJ1-1
d_call: .
cdr3_nt: TGCGCCAGCAGCCAAGATCGGGAGAATGAAGCTTTCTTT
cdr3_aa: CASSQDRENEAFF

v_call: TRBV28
clone_size: .
j_call: TRBJ2-7
d_call: TRBD1
cdr3_nt: TGTGCCAGCGGAACAGGGGGCCTTAGCTACGAGCAGTACTTC
cdr3_aa: CASGTGGLSYEQYF

v_call: TRBV29-1
clone_size: .
j_call: TRBJ1-4
d_call: TRBD1
cdr3_nt: TGCAGCGTGGATACAGGGGCAACTAATGAAAAACTGTTTTTT
cdr3_aa: CSVDTGATNEKLFF

v_call: TRBV11-2
clone_size: .
j_call: TRBJ2-3
d_call: .
cdr3_nt: TGTGCCAGCAGCATCACCCCTACCTACACAGATACGCAGTATTTT
cdr3_aa: CASSITPTYTDTQYF

v_call: TRBV7-8
clone_size: once
j_call: TRBJ2-7
d_call: TRBD2
cdr3_nt: TGTGCCAGCAGCCATGGGACTAGCGGAGAATACGAGCAGTACTTC
cdr3_aa: CASSHGTSGEYEQYF

v_call: TRBV25-1
clone_size: .
j_call: TRBJ1-4
d_call: .
cdr3_nt: TGTGCCAGCAGTGAATACAGGGGTTGGCAAAATGAAAAACTGTTTTTT
cdr3_aa: CASSEYRGWQNEKLFF

v_call: TRBV3-1/TRBV3-2
clone_size: .
j_call: TRBJ1-1
d_call: .
cdr3_nt: TGTGCCAGCGCATTTCGGGGGACTGAAGCTTTCTTT
cdr3_aa: CASAFRGTEAFF

v_call: TRBV19
clone_size: once
j_call: TRBJ2-1
d_call: TRBD2
cdr3_nt: TGTGCCAGTAATATCGAGGGAGCGGGAGGCAACCGTTTCAATGAGCAGTTCTTC
cdr3_aa: CASNIEGAGGNRFNEQFF